A selection of T cell receptor beta chains follows, all from one sample in a study of T cells after yellow fever vaccination. TCRdb used MiXCR to reprocess the 5' RACE reads, holding one entry per CDR3 protein. The sample holds around 350,000 distinct CDR3 sequences, more than 5.5% seen once. The source material was PBMCs, sampled 5 days after the yellow fever booster vaccination. These TCRs come from a man aged 25 to 40 who received the YFV17D yellow fever vaccine. The CDR3 runs from the conserved cysteine through the conserved F or W. The D gene is left open where the match is weak. Not every row has a clone size; where given, it reads once, few, many or a size class.

V gene,D gene,J gene,clone size,CDR3 DNA,CDR3 protein
TRBV7-2,-,TRBJ2-5,many,TGTGCCAGCAGCCCCCAGGGGTCCCAAGAGACCCAGTACTTC,CASSPQGSQETQYF
TRBV7-2,-,TRBJ2-7,many,TGTGCCAGCAGCTTGGCTTCATCCTACGAGCAGTACTTC,CASSLASSYEQYF
TRBV3-1,-,TRBJ1-5,few,TGTGCCAGCAGCCAAGCTACAGGACCCGGCAATCAGCCCCAGCATTTT,CASSQATGPGNQPQHF
TRBV3-1,-,TRBJ1-3,few,TGTGCCAGCAGCCAACGGCCCGGGGGGACCGGGATAGGAAACACCATATATTTT,CASSQRPGGTGIGNTIYF
TRBV20-1,-,TRBJ1-1,-,TGCAGTGCTAGAGTGCAGTGGGGAGTCACTGAAGCTTTCTTT,CSARVQWGVTEAFF
TRBV11-3,TRBD2,TRBJ2-2,few,TGTGCCAGCAGCCCACCGAGCGGGAGAACTAACACCGGGGAGCTGTTTTTT,CASSPPSGRTNTGELFF
TRBV28,-,TRBJ2-7,many,TGTGCCAGCAGTGAGGGTAGCTCCTACGAGCAGTACTTC,CASSEGSSYEQYF
TRBV18,TRBD1,TRBJ2-7,few,TGTGCCAGCTCAGCACGACAGGGCTTCGACGAGCAGTACTTC,CASSARQGFDEQYF
TRBV4-2,-,TRBJ1-3,few,TGTGCCAGCAGCCAATGGAGGGGTGCTCGAAACACCATATATTTT,CASSQWRGARNTIYF
TRBV5-1,-,TRBJ2-7,-,TGCGCCAGCAGCTTGTCTACCCCCCGCGAGCAGTACTTC,CASSLSTPREQYF
TRBV2,TRBD1,TRBJ1-5,-,TGTGCCAGCATGGTGGGGACAGGGTATCAGCCCCAGCATTTT,CASMVGTGYQPQHF
TRBV7-2,-,TRBJ2-3,many,TGTGCCAGCAGCTTAGCCTCGGCAGATACGCAGTATTTT,CASSLASADTQYF
TRBV7-2,TRBD2,TRBJ2-3,few,TGTGCCAGCAGCCGTAGCGGGCCATCCACAGATACGCAGTATTTT,CASSRSGPSTDTQYF
TRBV7-8,-,TRBJ2-3,few,TGTGCCAGCAGCCTACCCGGGACCCCCAAGGGCACAGATACGCAGTATTTT,CASSLPGTPKGTDTQYF
TRBV7-2,-,TRBJ2-5,many,TGTGCCAGCAGCTTTTTCCAAGAGACCCAGTACTTC,CASSFFQETQYF
TRBV30,-,TRBJ2-7,few,TGTGCCTGGAGTGACAAACCACACTCCTACGAGCAGTACTTC,CAWSDKPHSYEQYF
TRBV27,TRBD1,TRBJ2-7,many,TGTGCCAGCAGCACGTGGACAGGGACCTACGAGCAGTACTTC,CASSTWTGTYEQYF
TRBV12-3/TRBV12-4,-,TRBJ2-2,-,TGTGCCAGCAGTTTATCAACCAGGGAGCTGTTTTTT,CASSLSTRELFF
TRBV7-2,-,TRBJ2-3,many,TGTGCCAGCAAAGCTAGCGCTAGCACAGATACGCAGTATTTT,CASKASASTDTQYF
TRBV3-1,-,TRBJ1-3,-,TGTGCCAGCATGCGCAGCTCTGGAAACACCATATATTTT,CASMRSSGNTIYF
TRBV12-3/TRBV12-4,TRBD1,TRBJ2-2,-,TGTGCCAGCAGTAACCGGGGAGGACAGGGCCCATCTCCCACCGGGGAGCTGTTTTTT,CASSNRGGQGPSPTGELFF
TRBV20-1,-,TRBJ1-5,few,TGCAGTGCTAGATGGAGTGGGGGGATCCGAGAACGGAGCAATCAGCCCCAGCATTTT,CSARWSGGIRERSNQPQHF
TRBV9,-,TRBJ1-3,many,TGTGCCAGCAGCGTAGGCCACAGGGAAGGAGGAAACACCATATATTTT,CASSVGHREGGNTIYF
TRBV7-2,-,TRBJ2-1,many,TGTGCCAGCAGCTTGAGGATGACGTACAATGAGCAGTTCTTC,CASSLRMTYNEQFF
TRBV7-3,-,TRBJ2-1,many,TGTGCCAGCAGCATGATCGGAGGGGCCTCCTACAATGAGCAGTTCTTC,CASSMIGGASYNEQFF
TRBV28,-,TRBJ2-7,few,TGTGCCAGCAGATTCCGGGAGCCCATAGGGGAGCAGTACTTC,CASRFREPIGEQYF
TRBV6-2/TRBV6-3,-,TRBJ2-1,many,TGTGCCAGCAGTTATTCGGCGGGGGCCAAGCAGTTCTTC,CASSYSAGAKQFF
TRBV5-5,TRBD1,TRBJ1-4,few,TGTGCCAGCAGCCAAAGGGACAGGGGGCGAGGTGAAAAACTGTTTTTT,CASSQRDRGRGEKLFF
TRBV5-1,TRBD1,TRBJ2-7,few,TGCGCCAGCAGGCCGGGACAGGGTTCGTTCTACGAGCAGTACTTC,CASRPGQGSFYEQYF
TRBV19,TRBD1,TRBJ1-6,-,TGTGCCAGTAGTACCGACAGGGGACACTCACCCCTCCACTTT,CASSTDRGHSPLHF
TRBV7-6,TRBD2,TRBJ2-3,few,TGTGCCAGCAGCTCGGGACTAGCGAGTGGCACAGATACGCAGTATTTT,CASSSGLASGTDTQYF
TRBV7-9,-,TRBJ1-5,-,TGTGCCAGCAGCCTAGTGAACTCCAATCAGCCCCAGCATTTT,CASSLVNSNQPQHF
TRBV12-3/TRBV12-4,-,TRBJ1-2,many,TGTGCCAGCAGTTTATCTGGGTTTTACGGCTACACCTTC,CASSLSGFYGYTF
TRBV10-3,TRBD1,TRBJ2-7,many,TGTGCCATCAGGCCCGGGACAGAGGGTTACGAGCAGTACTTC,CAIRPGTEGYEQYF
TRBV9,-,TRBJ2-1,many,TGTGCCAGCAGCGTACAAGTAGGGGGTAGCTCCTACAATGAGCAGTTCTTC,CASSVQVGGSSYNEQFF
TRBV30,-,TRBJ1-1,many,TGTGCCTGGAGTGTATTGGCCCCCGACACTGAAGCTTTCTTT,CAWSVLAPDTEAFF
TRBV7-9,-,TRBJ2-3,few,TGTGCCAGAAGGGTAGCGTGCACAGATACGCAGTATTTT,CARRVACTDTQYF